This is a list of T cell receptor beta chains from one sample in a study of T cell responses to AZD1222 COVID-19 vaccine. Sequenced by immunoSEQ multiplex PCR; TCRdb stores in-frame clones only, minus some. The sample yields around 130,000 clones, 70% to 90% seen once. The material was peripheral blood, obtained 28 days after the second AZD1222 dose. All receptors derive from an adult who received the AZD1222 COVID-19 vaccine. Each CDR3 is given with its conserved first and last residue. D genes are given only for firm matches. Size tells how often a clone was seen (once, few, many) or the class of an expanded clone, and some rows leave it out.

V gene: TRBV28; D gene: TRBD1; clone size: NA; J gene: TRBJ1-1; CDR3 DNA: TGTGCCAGCAACGCCAGGGGGCTGGACACTGAAGCTTTCTTT; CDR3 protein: CASNARGLDTEAFF
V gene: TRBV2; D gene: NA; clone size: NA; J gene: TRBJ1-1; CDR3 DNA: TGTGCCAGCAGCAAAGAGTTGAACACTGAAGCTTTCTTT; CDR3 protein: CASSKELNTEAFF
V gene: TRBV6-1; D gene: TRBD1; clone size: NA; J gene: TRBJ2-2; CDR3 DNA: TGTGCCAGCAGTGAGGGACAGGGATACACCGGGGAGCTGTTTTTT; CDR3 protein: CASSEGQGYTGELFF
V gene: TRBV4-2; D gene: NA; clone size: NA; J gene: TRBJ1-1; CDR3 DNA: TGTGCCAGCAGCCAAGACATTGGGGGCCCCGTTGAAGCTTTCTTT; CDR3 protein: CASSQDIGGPVEAFF
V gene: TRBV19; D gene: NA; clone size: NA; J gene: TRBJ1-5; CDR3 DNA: TGTGCCAGTAGTATTAGGCAGGATAGCAATCAGCCCCAGCATTTT; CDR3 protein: CASSIRQDSNQPQHF
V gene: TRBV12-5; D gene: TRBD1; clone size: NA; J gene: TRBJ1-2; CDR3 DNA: TGTGCTAGTGGTAAGGGGGCGGTCTATGGCTACACCTTC; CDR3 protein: CASGKGAVYGYTF
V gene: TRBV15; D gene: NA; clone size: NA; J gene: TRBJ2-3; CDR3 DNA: TGTGCCACCAGCAGCGTTCTTGGGGTGGCGACAGATACGCAGTATTTT; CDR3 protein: CATSSVLGVATDTQYF
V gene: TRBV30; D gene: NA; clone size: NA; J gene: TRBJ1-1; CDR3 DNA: TGTGCCTGGAGTCACAGGGTCACTGAAGCTTTCTTT; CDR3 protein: CAWSHRVTEAFF
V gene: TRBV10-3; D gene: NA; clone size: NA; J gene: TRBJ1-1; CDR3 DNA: TGTGCCATCAGAGAACCAACCGAAAACACTGAAGCTTTCTTT; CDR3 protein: CAIREPTENTEAFF
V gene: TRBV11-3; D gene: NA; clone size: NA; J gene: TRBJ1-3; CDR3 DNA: TGTGCCAGCAGCTTAGAGGGCTGGACTGGAAACACCATATATTTT; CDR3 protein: CASSLEGWTGNTIYF
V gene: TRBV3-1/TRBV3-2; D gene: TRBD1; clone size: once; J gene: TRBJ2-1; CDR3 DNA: TGTGCCAGCAGCCACCGGGACAGGGAGTTCAATGAGCAGTTCTTC; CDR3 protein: CASSHRDREFNEQFF
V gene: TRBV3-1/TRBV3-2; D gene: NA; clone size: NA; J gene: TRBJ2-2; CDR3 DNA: TGTGCCAGCAGCCAAGATAAAGGGGTGGTAGGCACCGGGGAGCTGTTTTTT; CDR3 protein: CASSQDKGVVGTGELFF
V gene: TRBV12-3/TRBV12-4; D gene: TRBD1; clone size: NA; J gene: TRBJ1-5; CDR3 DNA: TGTGCCAGCAGTTTCGGACAGGGACTCCAGCATTTT; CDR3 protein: CASSFGQGLQHF
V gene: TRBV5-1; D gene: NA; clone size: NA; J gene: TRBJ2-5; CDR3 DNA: TGCGCCAGCAGCTTGGGGAAGTTGGCGGAGACCCAGTACTTC; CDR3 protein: CASSLGKLAETQYF
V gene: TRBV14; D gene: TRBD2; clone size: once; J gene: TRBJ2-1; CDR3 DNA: TGTGCCAGCAATCCGACTAGCGGGAGAATAAGCTCCTACAATGAGCAGTTCTTC; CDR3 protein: CASNPTSGRISSYNEQFF
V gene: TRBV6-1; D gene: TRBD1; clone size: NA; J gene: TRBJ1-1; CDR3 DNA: TGTGCCAGCAGTGACGGGACAGGGGGCAGGAACACTGAAGCTTTCTTT; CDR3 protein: CASSDGTGGRNTEAFF
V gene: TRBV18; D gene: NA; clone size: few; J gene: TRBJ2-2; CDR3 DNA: TGTGCCAGCTCACTGGGACGGTCGAACACCGGGGAGCTGTTTTTT; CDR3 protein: CASSLGRSNTGELFF